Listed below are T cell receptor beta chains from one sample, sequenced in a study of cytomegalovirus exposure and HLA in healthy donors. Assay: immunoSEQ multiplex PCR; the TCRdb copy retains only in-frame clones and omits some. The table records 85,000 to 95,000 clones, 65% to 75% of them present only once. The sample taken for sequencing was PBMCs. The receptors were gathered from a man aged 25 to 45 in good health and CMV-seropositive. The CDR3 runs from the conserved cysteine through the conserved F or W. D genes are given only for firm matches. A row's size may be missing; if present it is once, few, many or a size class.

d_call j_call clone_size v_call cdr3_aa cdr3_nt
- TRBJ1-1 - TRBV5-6 CASSWGGEGEAFF TGTGCCAGCAGCTGGGGGGGGGAGGGTGAAGCTTTCTTT
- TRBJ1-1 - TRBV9 CASSPRSLGTEAFF TGTGCCAGCAGCCCCCGGAGTTTAGGCACTGAAGCTTTCTTT
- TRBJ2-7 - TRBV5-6 CASSLGQGGEQYF TGTGCCAGCAGCTTGGGACAGGGAGGCGAGCAGTACTTC
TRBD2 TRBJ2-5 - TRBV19 CASSTRLAGGETQYF TGTGCCAGTAGTACCCGACTAGCGGGGGGGGAAACCCAGTACTTC
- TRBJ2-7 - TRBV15 CATSRDPTEWGEQYF TGTGCCACCAGCAGAGACCCGACAGAATGGGGCGAGCAGTACTTC
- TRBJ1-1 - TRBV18 CASSLGQHEAFF TGTGCCAGCTCACTAGGACAGCATGAAGCTTTCTTT
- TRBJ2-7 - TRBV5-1 CASSLEDNSYEQYF TGCGCCAGCAGCTTGGAGGACAACTCCTACGAGCAGTACTTC
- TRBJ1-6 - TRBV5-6 CASSALSREASPLHF TGTGCCAGCAGCGCCTTGAGCAGGGAAGCTTCACCCCTCCACTTT
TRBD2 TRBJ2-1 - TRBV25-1 CASSAASGAYNEQFF TGTGCCAGCAGTGCCGCTAGCGGAGCCTACAATGAGCAGTTCTTC
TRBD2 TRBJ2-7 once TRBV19 CASSPGRTGGEQYF TGTGCCAGTAGCCCGGGCCGAACGGGGGGGGAGCAGTACTTC
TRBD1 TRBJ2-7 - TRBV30 CAWSVGGTGHYEQYF TGTGCCTGGAGTGTTGGAGGGACAGGGCACTACGAGCAGTACTTC
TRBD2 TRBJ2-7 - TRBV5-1 CASSLERGLAGLNSYEQYF TGCGCCAGCAGCTTGGAACGGGGACTAGCGGGGCTCAACTCCTACGAGCAGTACTTC
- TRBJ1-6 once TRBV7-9 CASTPDGNSPLHF TGTGCCAGCACCCCCGACGGGAATTCACCCCTCCACTTT